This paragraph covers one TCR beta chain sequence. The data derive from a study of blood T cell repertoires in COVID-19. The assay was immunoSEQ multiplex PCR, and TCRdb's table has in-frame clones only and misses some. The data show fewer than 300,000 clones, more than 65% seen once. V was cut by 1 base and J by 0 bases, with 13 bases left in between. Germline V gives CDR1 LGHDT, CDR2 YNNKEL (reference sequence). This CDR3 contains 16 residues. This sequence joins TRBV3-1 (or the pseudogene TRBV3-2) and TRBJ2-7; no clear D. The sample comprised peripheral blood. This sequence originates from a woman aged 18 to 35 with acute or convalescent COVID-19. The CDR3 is CASSQGVGRSSYEQYF. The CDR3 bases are TGTGCCAGCAGCCAAGGAGTTGGCCGGAGCTCCTACGAGCAGTACTTC.